The 8 T cell receptor beta chains below all came from one sample that was sequenced in a study of cytomegalovirus exposure and HLA in healthy donors. It was with 60 Vbeta and 13 Jbeta primers that the PCR ran. Using immunoSEQ multiplex PCR, the repertoire was profiled, and TCRdb retains in-frame clones only, with some absent. The sample data list some 110,000 clones. The sequenced sample was PBMCs. These receptors originate from a man in his forties in good health and CMV-seronegative.

The gene calls are TRBV9 and TRBJ2-3, with D perhaps TRBD2 (6 bases). V was shortened by 6 bases and J by 2 bases, with 22 bases between the two germline ends. The germline V gene has CDR1 SGDLS and CDR2 YYNGEE. This CDR3 spans 17 amino acids. In nucleotides, the CDR3 is TGTGCCAGCACCCCCAGTGGTAGGGGAGGACCCACAGATACGCAGTATTTT. It codes for CASTPSGRGGPTDTQYF.

This chain connects TRBV9 to TRBJ2-7, with TRBD1 as a possible D gene (6 bases). Germline CDR1 SGDLS, CDR2 YYNGEE. There are 14 residues in the CDR3. V lost 6 bases and J 0 bases, leaving 13 bases between the germline ends. CDR3 region: CASTPTGSSYEQYF. CDR3 bases: TGTGCCAGCACCCCAACAGGGTCCTCCTACGAGCAGTACTTC.

The V call is TRBV28, the J call TRBJ1-1, with TRBD1 as a possible D gene (5 bases). The V and J ends lost 1 base and 0 bases respectively, with 15 bases between them. Germline values: CDR1 MDHEN, CDR2 SYDVKM. The CDR3 consists of 17 residues. The CDR3 region is CASSLLPQRGLNTEAFF. DNA for the CDR3: TGTGCCAGCAGTTTATTGCCCCAGCGGGGGTTGAACACTGAAGCTTTCTTT.

This chain joins TRBV5-6 and TRBJ2-2; the D gene is possibly TRBD1 (5 bases). From germline, CDR1 is SGHDT and CDR2 YYEEEE. V lost 1 base to trimming and J lost 1 base, with 8 bases between them. The CDR3 length is 15 residues. The CDR3 region is CASSLTDRNTGELFF. The CDR3 DNA reads TGTGCCAGCAGCTTGACCGACAGGAACACCGGGGAGCTGTTTTTT. The variable domain in full, completed from reference TRBV5-6 and TRBJ2-2, reads DAGVTQSPTHLIKTRGQQVTLRCSPKSGHDTVSWYQQALGQGPQFIFQYYEEEERQRGNFPDRFSGHQFPNYSSELNVNALLLGDSALYLCASSLTDRNTGELFFGEGSRLTVL.

This rearrangement joins TRBV5-1 to TRBJ1-4; 7 bases match TRBD1. J was trimmed by 8 bases and V by 3 bases; bases with no gene match: 10. CDR1 SGHRS and CDR2 YFSETQ come from the germline V gene. The CDR3 spans 15 residues. CDR3 sequence (DNA): TGCGCCAGCAGCTCTGGTTACAGGGGAGGCGAAAAACTGTTTTTT. Its translation: CASSSGYRGGEKLFF.

V is TRBV2 and J is TRBJ1-4; no reliable D call. The CDR3 spans 14 residues. Germline-derived CDR1 and CDR2 are SNHLY and FYNNEI. V lost 4 bases, J lost 7 bases, and 13 bases lay in between. The CDR3 loop reads CASSVSQRAEKLFF. DNA of the CDR3: TGTGCCAGCAGTGTGTCACAGAGGGCTGAAAAACTGTTTTTT.

The genes are TRBV5-1 and TRBJ2-7, with TRBD1 as a possible D gene (6 bases). Germline V lookup: CDR1 SGHRS, CDR2 YFSETQ. V shed 4 bases and J shed 2 bases, with 16 bases lying between them. There are 15 residues in the CDR3. CDR3 nucleotides: TGCGCCAGCAGCCTATCGGACGACAGGACCTACGAGCAGTACTTC. Residues: CASSLSDDRTYEQYF.

The CDR3 DNA is TGTGCCAGCAGCTGGACCGGGACAGGGGGCAGCGAGCAGTACTTC. Its protein is CASSWTGTGGSEQYF. This chain connects TRBV11-2 to TRBJ2-7; 12 bases fit TRBD1. Germline loops: CDR1 SGHAT, CDR2 FQNNGV. The CDR3 has 15 residues. V gave up 4 bases and J gave up 6 bases; unmatched junction bases: 7. Together with reference TRBV11-2 and TRBJ2-7, the CDR3 gives the full variable domain: EAGVAQSPRYKIIEKRQSVAFWCNPISGHATLYWYQQILGQGPKLLIQFQNNGVVDDSQLPKDRFSAERLKGVDSTLKIQPAKLEDSAVYLCASSWTGTGGSEQYFGPGTRLTVT.